The sequence of this T cell receptor (beta chain) was determined in a study of cytomegalovirus exposure and HLA in healthy donors. On this clone: Its antigen remains unknown.

Findings of the study overall: In a later analysis, donors in an Asian-associated ancestry cluster reportedly had fewer N-insertions in productive TCRs than the cohort mean. Association of a missense DCLRE1C variant with TCR beta V- and J-gene trimming was reported in a later analysis. In presence/absence analyses, roughly uniform sequencing depth across donors was assumed.

CDR1 is SGHDT, CDR2 YYEEEE, per germline. The CDR3 consists of 13 residues. V lost 4 bases to trimming and J lost 9 bases; unmatched junction nucleotides: 4. A multiplex PCR was run with 60 Vbeta primers and 13 Jbeta primers. Libraries were prepared by immunoSEQ multiplex PCR; TCRdb keeps only in-frame clonotypes and omits some of them. The sample records around 140,000 clones, around three quarters being singletons. Sequencing used PBMCs. The sequence derives from a middle-aged man in good health and CMV-seropositive. The V call is TRBV5-6, the J call TRBJ1-6; TRBD1 aligns across 7 bases. The CDR3 nucleotides are TGTGCCAGCAGCCCTGACAGGGCTTCACCCCTCCACTTT. Its translation is CASSPDRASPLHF.